This T cell receptor beta chain was identified during a study of blood T cells in healthy people across ages. A note on this clonotype: Antigen: not known.

The germline V and J ends were trimmed by 0 bases and 0 bases, with 12 bases remaining between them. Germline V gives CDR1 DFQATT, CDR2 SNEGSKA (reference sequence). The CDR3 loop spans 16 amino acids. For the second PCR, which ran for about 7 to 11 cycles, a sample-barcoded 5' primer and a J-beta primer mix were used. From the 5' RACE reads, TCRdb called clonotypes with MiXCR, one entry per CDR3 protein. Among 920,000 or so distinct CDR3 sequences listed, more than 40% were seen once. The study's findings and limits: Diversity of TCR beta correlated strongly with naive T cell percentage. Naive and antigen-experienced cells could not be conclusively compared, given unsorted PBMCs.

This TCR derives from a woman between 55 and 75 years old in good health. The source material was blood. The gene calls are TRBV20-1 and TRBJ2-1; D gene ambiguous. In nucleotides, the CDR3 is TGCAGTGCTAGAGATCCGGTGGGAAGCTCCTACAATGAGCAGTTCTTC. As protein: CSARDPVGSSYNEQFF.